These 18 T cell receptor beta chains originate from one sample sequenced in a study of persistence of HIV-infected CD4 T cells. What these receptors recognize is not known. An overlapping HIV-1 Gag peptide pool stimulated these cells at about 0.94 ug/peptide/mL. CD40L-negative CD69-negative CD45RO-high memory CD4+ T cells were sorted as populations depleted of antigen-responding cells. Sequencing used immunoSEQ version 4 in survey mode. The method was immunoSEQ multiplex PCR; TCRdb's version includes in-frame clones alone and lacks a portion of them. This repertoire shows about 64,000 clones, under 80% found once; its top ten account for roughly 1.7%. This sample comprised CD4+ T cells sorted from PBMCs after 18-hour stimulation, obtained from a patient who received antiretroviral therapy. These receptors were collected from an adult man with HIV who was CMV-seropositive.

The gene calls are TRBV19 and TRBJ1-4, with a possible D match to TRBD1 (5 bases). V lost 4 bases and J 6 bases, leaving 9 bases between the germline ends. Germline CDR1 is LNHDA and CDR2 is SQIVND (reference sequence). The length of the CDR3 is 13 residues. The CDR3 DNA sequence: TGTGCCAGTAGTAGTACAGGATATGAAAAACTGTTTTTT. Residues: CASSSTGYEKLFF.

The V call is TRBV19, the J call TRBJ2-7, with 8 bases that match TRBD1. This CDR3 region has 16 residues. Losses at the gene ends were 4 bases for V and 3 bases for J; bases not matched to a gene: 11. From germline, CDR1 is LNHDA and CDR2 SQIVND (reference sequence). The CDR3, as DNA: TGTGCCAGTAGTAGCGGACAGGGCCTCACCTTCTACGAGCAGTACTTC. This translates into CASSSGQGLTFYEQYF.

This rearrangement joins TRBV7-9 to TRBJ2-4; D remains unclear. This CDR3 is 14 amino acids long. The V gene lost 11 bases and the J gene lost 0 bases, with 14 bases spanning the gap. Germline CDR1 and CDR2: SEHNR and FQNEAQ (reference sequence). The CDR3 region is CASARRLAKNIQYF. CDR3 nucleotides: TGTGCCTCCGCCCGTCGTCTAGCCAAAAACATTCAGTACTTC.

The rearrangement joins TRBV18 to TRBJ2-1; D possibly matches TRBD1 or TRBD2 (6 bases each). Germline V gene sequence: CDR1 KGHSH, CDR2 LQKENI. The CDR3 runs to 20 residues. V was clipped by 3 bases and J by 4 bases, with 28 bases between them. The CDR3 DNA reads TGTGCCAGCTCACCCCCGGGACCGGAGGGACAAACGAAAACTTACAATGAGCAGTTCTTC. This gives the protein CASSPPGPEGQTKTYNEQFF.

This chain joins TRBV21-1 and TRBJ1-1; the listed D gene, TRBD1, was not tested against the DNA. TRBV21-1 is shown as a pseudogene. This CDR3 region has 15 residues. CDR3 nucleotides: TGTGCCAGCAGCAAAGATTTTCTTACAGGGAGTAGAGCTTTCTTT. Amino acid sequence: CASSKDFLTGSRAFF.

This chain links TRBV2 with TRBJ2-2; TRBD1 matches at 12 bases. V shed 6 bases and J 6 bases; nucleotides not matched to a gene: 2. The germline gives CDR1 SNHLY, CDR2 FYNNEI. The CDR3 contains 14 residues. Written as DNA, the CDR3 is TGTGCCAGCAGGAGGGACAGGGGGCCCGGGGAGCTGTTTTTT. Its translation is CASRRDRGPGELFF.

This sequence joins TRBV5-1 and TRBJ2-2; no firm D call. Germline CDR1 SGHRS, CDR2 YFSETQ. V was pared by 5 bases and J by 8 bases, with 13 bases between. The CDR3 runs 13 residues. CDR3 nucleotides: TGCGCCAGCAGTACATCAGCTCTGGGGGAGCTGTTTTTT. This codes for CASSTSALGELFF.

This clone was seen a few times. This same CDR3 is encoded by further DNA sequences in the sample. The V gene is TRBV28, the J gene TRBJ1-3; no reliable D call. Deletions cut 7 bases from V and 3 bases from J, with 10 bases between. The CDR3 sequence is 13 residues long. In germline, CDR1 is MDHEN, CDR2 SYDVKM. The CDR3 is CASTLGSGNTIYF. The CDR3 DNA is TGTGCCAGCACCCTGGGGAGTGGAAACACCATATATTTT.

The count of this clone is one. The V call is TRBV14, the J call TRBJ2-1; 13 bases align to TRBD2. The J segment lost 0 bases and the V segment lost 4 bases, leaving 12 bases of the junction unmatched. The CDR3 consists of 20 residues. Per the germline V gene, CDR1 is SGHDN and CDR2 is FVKESK. The CDR3 coding sequence is TGTGCCAGCAGCCCTATTCCGGGACTAGCGGGGCCGAGCTCCTACAATGAGCAGTTCTTC. It codes for CASSPIPGLAGPSSYNEQFF.

The chain recombines TRBV7-9 with TRBJ1-4; 9 bases align to TRBD1. The CDR3 spans 16 residues. The V and J ends lost 1 base and 7 bases, in that order; junction bases with no gene match: 7. Germline V gene sequence: CDR1 SEHNR, CDR2 FQNEAQ (reference sequence). This CDR3 reads CASSLGAGTGTEKLFF. CDR3 nucleotide sequence: TGTGCCAGCAGCTTAGGGGCGGGGACAGGGACTGAAAAACTGTTTTTT.

This chain connects TRBV5-1 to TRBJ2-7; D not resolved. Trimming cost V 4 bases and J 0 bases, with 5 bases left between them. The CDR3 runs to 12 residues. Germline assignment: CDR1 SGHRS and CDR2 YFSETQ. The CDR3 bases are TGCGCCAGCAGCCCCTCCTCCTACGAGCAGTACTTC. Translating gives CASSPSSYEQYF.

The CDR3 DNA follows: TGCAGTGCGGGGGACAGCTACGAGCAGTACTTC. This codes for CSAGDSYEQYF. The chain recombines TRBV20-1 with TRBJ2-7; 7 bases are shared with TRBD1. The CDR3 extends over 11 amino acids. V was clipped by 6 bases and J by 3 bases; unmatched bases: 2. Germline CDR1 DFQATT, CDR2 SNEGSKA (reference sequence).

V and J are TRBV29-1 and TRBJ2-2, with D unclear. The V and J ends lost 5 bases and 1 base respectively, with 8 bases between them. CDR1 and CDR2 from the germline V gene are SQVTM and ANQGSEA. This CDR3 spans 13 amino acids. The CDR3 coding sequence is TGCAGCGTTCTCGGCGGGAACACCGGGGAGCTGTTTTTT. Translated: CSVLGGNTGELFF.

V usage is TRBV10-2 and J usage is TRBJ2-1, with D tentatively TRBD1 or TRBD2 (5 bases each). Germline CDR1 and CDR2: WSHSY and SAAADI. The CDR3 totals 16 residues. The ends were cut back, 6 bases at V and 3 bases at J, with 18 bases in the middle. The CDR3 protein is CASRTPSGAGYNEQFF. CDR3 coding DNA: TGCGCCAGCAGAACCCCGTCCGGGGCAGGCTACAATGAGCAGTTCTTC.

In its sample, this clone was seen a few times. This rearrangement joins TRBV7-2 to TRBJ2-7, with 8 bases identical to TRBD1. Trimming at V came to 0 bases and at J to 2 bases, leaving 9 bases not matched to a gene. The germline CDR1 and CDR2 sequences are SGHTA and FQGNSA. The CDR3 length is 17 residues. The chain's CDR3 is CASSLASGQEGPYEQYF. The CDR3 coding sequence is TGTGCCAGCAGCTTAGCCTCGGGACAGGAAGGCCCCTACGAGCAGTACTTC.

CDR3 sequence: CASSQLAGASDGANVLTF. The CDR3 DNA reads as TGTGCCAGCAGCCAATTGGCAGGGGCCTCGGACGGGGCCAACGTCCTGACTTTC. This rearrangement joins TRBV3-1 (or the pseudogene TRBV3-2) to TRBJ2-6; tentative D call: TRBD1 (6 bases). V lost 2 bases and J lost 4, with 18 bases in between. The germline V gene encodes CDR1 LGHDT and CDR2 YNNKEL (reference sequence). The CDR3 totals 18 residues.

The rearrangement joins TRBV3-1 (or the pseudogene TRBV3-2) to TRBJ2-1; D not certain. The CDR3 extends over 15 amino acids. Trimming stripped 4 bases from V and 0 bases from J, with 10 bases between. Germline loops: CDR1 LGHDT, CDR2 YNNKEL (reference sequence). The CDR3, as DNA: TGTGCCAGCAGCCCCCGAGTATCCTCCTACAATGAGCAGTTCTTC. Its translation: CASSPRVSSYNEQFF.

This chain links TRBV15 with TRBJ1-2; the D is unclear. CDR1 LNHNV and CDR2 YYDKDF come from the germline V gene (reference sequence). Trimming cost V 4 bases and J 4 bases, with 10 bases left between them. This CDR3 is built from 13 residues. CDR3 in DNA: TGTGCCACCAGCAACGACGAGACCTATGGCTACACCTTC. It codes for CATSNDETYGYTF.